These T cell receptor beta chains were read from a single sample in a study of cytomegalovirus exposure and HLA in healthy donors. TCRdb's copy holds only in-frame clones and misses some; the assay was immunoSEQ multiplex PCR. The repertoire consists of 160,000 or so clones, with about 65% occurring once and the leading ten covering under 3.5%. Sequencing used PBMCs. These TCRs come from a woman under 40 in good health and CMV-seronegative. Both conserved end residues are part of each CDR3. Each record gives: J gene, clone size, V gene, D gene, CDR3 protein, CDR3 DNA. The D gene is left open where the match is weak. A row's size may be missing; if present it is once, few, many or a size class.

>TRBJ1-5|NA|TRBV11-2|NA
CASSLGGLSNQPQHF
TGTGCCAGCAGCTTAGGGGGCCTTAGCAATCAGCCCCAGCATTTT
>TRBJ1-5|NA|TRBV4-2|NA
CASSQEIVEANQPQHF
TGTGCCAGCAGCCAAGAGATTGTGGAGGCCAATCAGCCCCAGCATTTT
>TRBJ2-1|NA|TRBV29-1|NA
CSVEAPSGGPEQFF
TGCAGCGTTGAAGCCCCCTCAGGGGGGCCTGAGCAGTTCTTC
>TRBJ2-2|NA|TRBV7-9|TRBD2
CASSFWGLGDTGELFF
TGTGCCAGCAGCTTCTGGGGACTAGGGGACACCGGGGAGCTGTTTTTT
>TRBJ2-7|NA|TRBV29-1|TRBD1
CSVEPDRAYSYEQYF
TGCAGCGTTGAGCCGGACAGGGCCTACTCCTACGAGCAGTACTTC
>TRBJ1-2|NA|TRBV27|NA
CASSPRGGVGGYTF
TGTGCCAGCAGTCCCCGGGGGGGAGTAGGTGGCTACACCTTC
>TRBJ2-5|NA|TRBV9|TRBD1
CASSPGDRPQETQYF
TGTGCCAGCAGCCCCGGGGACAGGCCCCAAGAGACCCAGTACTTC
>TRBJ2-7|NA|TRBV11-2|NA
CASSRSGQGSYEQYF
TGTGCCAGCAGCCGAAGTGGACAAGGCTCCTACGAGCAGTACTTC
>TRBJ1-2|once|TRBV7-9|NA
CASRGGFQDGYTF
TGTGCCAGCAGGGGGGGGTTCCAGGATGGCTACACCTTC
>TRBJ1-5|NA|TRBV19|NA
CASTSGGAGNQPQHF
TGTGCCAGTACCTCCGGAGGGGCCGGCAATCAGCCCCAGCATTTT
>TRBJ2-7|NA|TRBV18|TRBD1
CASSPLSGTGGSYEQYF
TGTGCCAGCTCACCCCTGTCCGGGACAGGGGGTTCCTACGAGCAGTACTTC
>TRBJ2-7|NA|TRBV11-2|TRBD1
CASSLERGHLYEQYF
TGTGCCAGCAGCTTAGAAAGGGGGCACCTCTACGAGCAGTACTTC
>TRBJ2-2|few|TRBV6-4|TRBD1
CASSETGDRATGELFF
TGTGCCAGCAGTGAGACGGGGGACAGGGCCACCGGGGAGCTGTTTTTT
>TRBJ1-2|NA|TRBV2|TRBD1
CASRGTGGNYGYTF
TGTGCCAGCAGGGGGACAGGGGGCAACTATGGCTACACCTTC
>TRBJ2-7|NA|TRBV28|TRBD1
CASSPPPGQGSYEQYF
TGTGCCAGCAGTCCCCCACCGGGACAGGGGTCCTACGAGCAGTACTTC
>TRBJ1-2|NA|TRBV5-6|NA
CASSPSQRGYNYGYTF
TGTGCCAGCAGCCCATCCCAACGGGGGTACAACTATGGCTACACCTTC
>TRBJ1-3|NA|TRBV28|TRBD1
CASNRGDLAGNTIYF
TGTGCCAGCAACAGGGGAGATTTGGCTGGAAACACCATATATTTT
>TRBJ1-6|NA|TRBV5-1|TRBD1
CASSLEGTGNSPLHF
TGCGCCAGCAGCTTGGAGGGGACAGGTAATTCTCCCCTCCACTTT
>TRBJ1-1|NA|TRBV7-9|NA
CASSVDRSEAFF
TGTGCCAGCAGCGTCGACAGGTCAGAAGCTTTCTTT
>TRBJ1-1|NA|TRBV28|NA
CASSGTPKAFF
TGTGCCAGCTCCGGGACACCAAAAGCTTTCTTT
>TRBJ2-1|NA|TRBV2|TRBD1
CASRGVGTGGYGEQFF
TGTGCCAGCAGGGGGGTTGGGACAGGGGGCTACGGTGAGCAGTTCTTC
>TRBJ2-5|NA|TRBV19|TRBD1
CASSMAGTGRGETQYF
TGTGCCAGTAGTATGGCGGGGACAGGAAGAGGTGAGACCCAGTACTTC
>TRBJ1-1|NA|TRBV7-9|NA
CASSPPRSTEAFF
TGTGCCAGCAGCCCCCCAAGGAGCACTGAAGCTTTCTTT
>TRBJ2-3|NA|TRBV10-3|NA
CAISDRDTRTDTQYF
TGTGCCATCAGCGACCGGGACACCCGCACAGATACGCAGTATTTT
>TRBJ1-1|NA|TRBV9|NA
CASSVSGNTEAFF
TGTGCCAGCAGCGTATCCGGGAACACTGAAGCTTTCTTT
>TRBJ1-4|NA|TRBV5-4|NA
CASSLAGREAEKLFF
TGTGCCAGCAGCTTGGCCGGCAGGGAGGCCGAAAAACTGTTTTTT
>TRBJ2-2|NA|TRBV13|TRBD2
CASSLALAGGGELFF
TGTGCCAGCAGCTTAGCCCTAGCGGGAGGCGGGGAGCTGTTTTTT
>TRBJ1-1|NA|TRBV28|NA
CATLAPQGRNTEAFF
TGTGCCACCCTCGCCCCCCAGGGGCGAAACACTGAAGCTTTCTTT
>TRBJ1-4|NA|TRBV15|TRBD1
CATSRERTGGDEKLFF
TGTGCCACCAGCAGAGAGAGGACAGGGGGGGATGAAAAACTGTTTTTT
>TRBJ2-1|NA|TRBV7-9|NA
CASSETNNEQFF
TGTGCCAGCAGCGAGACTAACAATGAGCAGTTCTTC
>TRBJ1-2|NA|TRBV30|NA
CAWSEPTRSGYGYTF
TGTGCCTGGAGTGAACCGACCCGATCGGGCTATGGCTACACCTTC
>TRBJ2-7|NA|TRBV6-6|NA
CASGPNAYEQYF
TGTGCCAGCGGGCCCAATGCCTACGAGCAGTACTTC
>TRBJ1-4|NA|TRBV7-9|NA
CASTRSVNNEKLFF
TGTGCCAGCACCCGGTCGGTTAATAATGAAAAACTGTTTTTT
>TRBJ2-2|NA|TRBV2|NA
CASSEGGVDGGELFF
TGTGCCAGCAGTGAAGGGGGGGTGGACGGGGGGGAGCTGTTTTTT
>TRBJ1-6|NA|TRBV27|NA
CASSIGQKNSPLHF
TGTGCCAGCTCGATTGGACAGAAAAATTCACCCCTCCACTTT
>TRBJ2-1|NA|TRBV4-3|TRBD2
CASSSGRRSYNEQFF
TGCGCCAGCAGTAGCGGGAGGCGGTCCTACAATGAGCAGTTCTTC
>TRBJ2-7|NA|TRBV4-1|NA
CASSQGQGNYEQYF
TGCGCCAGCAGCCAGGGTCAGGGAAACTACGAGCAGTACTTC
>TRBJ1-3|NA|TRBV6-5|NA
CASSPRRLDGNTIYF
TGTGCCAGCAGTCCCCGGAGGTTGGACGGAAACACCATATATTTT
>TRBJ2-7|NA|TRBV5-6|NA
CASSLRANYEQYF
TGTGCCAGCAGCTTGCGCGCAAACTACGAGCAGTACTTC
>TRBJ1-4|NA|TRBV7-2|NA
CASSSRGGTANEKLFF
TGTGCCAGCAGCTCGCGGGGGGGGACGGCTAATGAAAAACTGTTTTTT
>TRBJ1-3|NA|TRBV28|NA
CASSLREGYKNTIYF
TGTGCCAGCAGTTTACGGGAGGGTTATAAAAACACCATATATTTT
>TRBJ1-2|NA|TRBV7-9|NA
CASSSSKLRGAHGYTF
TGTGCCAGCAGCTCCTCAAAGCTACGGGGGGCTCACGGCTACACCTTC
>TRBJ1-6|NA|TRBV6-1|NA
CASSDVRRTSSYNSPLHF
TGTGCCAGCAGTGATGTACGCAGGACTAGCTCCTATAATTCACCCCTCCACTTT
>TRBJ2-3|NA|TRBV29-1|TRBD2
CSVTGPAGDLADTQYF
TGCAGCGTCACAGGACCAGCGGGAGACTTGGCAGATACGCAGTATTTT
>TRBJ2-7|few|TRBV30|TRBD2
CAWRRISGRYSYEQYF
TGTGCCTGGAGGAGGATTAGCGGGAGATACTCCTACGAGCAGTACTTC
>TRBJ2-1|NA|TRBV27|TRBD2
CASISQTRGVRRETYNEQFF
TGTGCCAGCATTTCACAGACTCGGGGGGTCAGAAGGGAAACCTACAATGAGCAGTTCTTC
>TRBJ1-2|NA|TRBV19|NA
CASDIGGYYGYTF
TGTGCCAGTGACATCGGGGGGTACTATGGCTACACCTTC
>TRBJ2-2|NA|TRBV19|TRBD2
CASSIKGLGFTGELFF
TGTGCCAGTAGTATTAAGGGACTAGGGTTCACCGGGGAGCTGTTTTTT
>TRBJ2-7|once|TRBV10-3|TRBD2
CAISESPSGGYEQYF
TGTGCCATCAGTGAGTCGCCTAGCGGAGGCTACGAGCAGTACTTC
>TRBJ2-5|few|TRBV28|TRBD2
CASRSGGDVFGTQYF
TGTGCCAGCAGATCGGGGGGAGATGTATTTGGGACCCAGTACTTC
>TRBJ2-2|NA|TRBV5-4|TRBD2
CASSLGLAGNTGELFF
TGTGCCAGCAGCCTGGGACTAGCGGGGAACACCGGGGAGCTGTTTTTT
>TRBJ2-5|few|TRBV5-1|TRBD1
CASSYAGTVGETQYF
TGCGCCAGCAGCTATGCCGGGACAGTGGGAGAGACCCAGTACTTC
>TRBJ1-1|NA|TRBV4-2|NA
CASSPHVGGHGTEAFF
TGTGCCAGCAGCCCCCATGTTGGAGGGCATGGCACTGAAGCTTTCTTT
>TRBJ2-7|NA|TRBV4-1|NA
CASSQARQDRHEQYF
TGCGCCAGCAGCCAAGCTCGACAGGATCGACACGAGCAGTACTTC
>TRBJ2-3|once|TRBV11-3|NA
CASSFGSDTDTQYF
TGTGCCAGCAGCTTCGGGAGCGACACAGATACGCAGTATTTT
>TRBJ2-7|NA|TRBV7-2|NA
CASSLDPGQTYEQYF
TGTGCCAGCAGCTTAGACCCGGGACAAACCTACGAGCAGTACTTC
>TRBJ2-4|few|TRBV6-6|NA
CASSFANEKNIQYF
TGTGCCAGCAGTTTCGCTAACGAAAAAAACATTCAGTACTTC